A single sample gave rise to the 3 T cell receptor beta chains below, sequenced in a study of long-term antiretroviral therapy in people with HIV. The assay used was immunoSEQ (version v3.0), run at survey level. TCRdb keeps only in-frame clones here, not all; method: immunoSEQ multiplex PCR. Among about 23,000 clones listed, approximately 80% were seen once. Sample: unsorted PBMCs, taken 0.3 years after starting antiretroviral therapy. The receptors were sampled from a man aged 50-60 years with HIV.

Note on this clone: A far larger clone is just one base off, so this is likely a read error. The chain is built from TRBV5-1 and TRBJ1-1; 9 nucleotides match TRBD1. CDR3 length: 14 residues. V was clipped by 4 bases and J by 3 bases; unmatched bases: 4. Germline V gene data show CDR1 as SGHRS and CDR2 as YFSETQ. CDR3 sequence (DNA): TGCGCCAGCAGCACCCGACAGGGGGACACTGAAGCTTTCTTT. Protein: CASSTRQGDTEAFF.

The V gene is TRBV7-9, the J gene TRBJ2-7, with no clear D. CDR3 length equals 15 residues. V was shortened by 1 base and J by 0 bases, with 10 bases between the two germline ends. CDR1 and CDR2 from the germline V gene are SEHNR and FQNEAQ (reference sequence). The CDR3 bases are TGTGCCAGCAGCTTAGGCTTTACCAGCTCCTACGAGCAGTACTTC. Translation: CASSLGFTSSYEQYF.

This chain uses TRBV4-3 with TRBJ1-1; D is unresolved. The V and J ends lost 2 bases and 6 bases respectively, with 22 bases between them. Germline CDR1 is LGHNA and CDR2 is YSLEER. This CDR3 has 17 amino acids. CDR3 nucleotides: TGCGCCAGCAGCCAAAAGATGGGGTCCCTGTCCCGACCTGAAGCTTTCTTT. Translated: CASSQKMGSLSRPEAFF.